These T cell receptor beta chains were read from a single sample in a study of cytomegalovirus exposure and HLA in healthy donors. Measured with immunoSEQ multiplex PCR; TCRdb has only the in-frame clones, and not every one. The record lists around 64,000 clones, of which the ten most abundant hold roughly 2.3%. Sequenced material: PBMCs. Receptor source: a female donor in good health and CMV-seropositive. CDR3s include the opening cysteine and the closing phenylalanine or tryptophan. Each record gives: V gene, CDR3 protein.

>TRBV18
CASSPDRVTPNSPLHF
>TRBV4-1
CASSLGTEYEQFF
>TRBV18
CASSPGEQGPYSNQPQHF
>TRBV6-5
CASSSSSAYEQYF
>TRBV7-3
CASSLVGATNTGELFF
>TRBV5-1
CASSLKDWAYTGELFF
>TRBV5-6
CASSLSQYNSHLHF
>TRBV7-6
CASSRGGQNDNEQFF
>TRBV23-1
CANPFTGRNTEAFF
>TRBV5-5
CASSVGAGGVQEAFF
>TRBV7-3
CASSLFGAEGDEQYF
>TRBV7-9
CASSSTDEAFF
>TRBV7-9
CASSYRANTGELFF
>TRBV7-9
CASSPAGGDYGYTF
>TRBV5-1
CASSPGQGEANGYTF
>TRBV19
CASSSQVQVYNEQFF
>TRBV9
CASSAGGGSGNTIYF
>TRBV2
CASSLRRQDNYGYTF
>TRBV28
CASSTGQGFTDTQYF
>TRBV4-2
CASSQDVAGGLPYNEQFF
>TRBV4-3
CASSQSRGANTGELFF
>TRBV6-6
CASRHGTGVEQYF
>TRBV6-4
CASSDSPGNSYNEQFF
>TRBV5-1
CASTSGPPGGVGTQYF
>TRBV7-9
CASSSRDRGTNTGELFF
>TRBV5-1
CASSLVINRGNYEQYF
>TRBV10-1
CASSQQRMNTEAFF
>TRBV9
CASSVGGGPYNEQFF
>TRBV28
CASSFWKSAYEQYF
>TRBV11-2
CASSWTDYEQYF
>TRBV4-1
CASSPATITEDFF
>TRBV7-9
CASSLVAISGTEAFF
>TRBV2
CASSEVGANYEQYF
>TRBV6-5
CASSYSGTGGADTQYF
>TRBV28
CASSLGLAGKLYEQYF
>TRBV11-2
CASSPRTGYDGYTF
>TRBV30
CAWGEAKNIQYF
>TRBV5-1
CASSFSQVSYEQYF
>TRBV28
CASSFGRGRLDNQPQHF
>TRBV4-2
CASSRGLAGENTEAFF
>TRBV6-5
CASSQTTVNEQFF
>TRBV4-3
CASSQGPGEGYGYTF
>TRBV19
CASTSTGGPVYEQYF
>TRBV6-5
CASTHLDGSGQYF
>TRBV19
CASSIRPGYGNTIYF